The 7 T cell receptor beta chains in this list originate from one sample, sequenced in a study of blood T cell repertoires in COVID-19. This table comes from immunoSEQ multiplex PCR, and its TCRdb copy is limited to in-frame clones, with some not included. Among about 140,000 clones listed, approximately 86% were seen once. Sequenced: peripheral blood. All receptors come from a woman aged 55 to 70 with acute or convalescent COVID-19.

This clone was observed a few times. V and J are TRBV7-8 and TRBJ1-1, with D uncertain. This CDR3 has 13 residues. V was shortened by 1 base and J by 3 bases, with 6 bases between the two germline ends. Looked up from germline, CDR1 is SGHVS and CDR2 is FQNEAQ. DNA for the CDR3: TGTGCCAGCAGCTTAGGGCATTACACTGAAGCTTTCTTT. It encodes CASSLGHYTEAFF.

The rearrangement uses TRBV6-4 and TRBJ2-3; possibly TRBD2 for D (6 bases). From germline, CDR1 is MRHNA and CDR2 SNTAGT. This CDR3 has 15 residues. The V and J ends lost 4 bases and 0 bases respectively, with 11 bases between them. CDR3: CASSAVAVSTDTQYF. The CDR3 DNA follows: TGTGCCAGCAGTGCGGTAGCGGTGAGCACAGATACGCAGTATTTT.

Concerning this clone: Germline and junction disagree at one end, which may indicate a read error. The chain employs TRBV7-2 and TRBJ2-3, with D uncertain. There are 13 residues in the CDR3. Per germline, CDR1 SGHTA and CDR2 FQGNSA. The CDR3 loop is CVSSLGLGDTQYF. In DNA form, the CDR3 reads TGTGTCAGCAGCTTAGGTCTCGGGGATACGCAGTATTTT.

The J gene is TRBJ1-1, the V gene TRBV2; D may be TRBD1 (5 bases). Trimming removed 8 bases at V and 1 base at J, with 8 bases between. Per the germline V gene, CDR1 is SNHLY and CDR2 is FYNNEI. The CDR3 contains 12 residues. The CDR3 loop is CASGAENTEAFF. CDR3 coding DNA: TGTGCCAGCGGGGCCGAGAACACTGAAGCTTTCTTT.

The V gene is TRBV28, the J gene TRBJ2-7; 8 nucleotides match TRBD1. Trimming at V came to 4 bases and at J to 1 base, leaving 3 bases not matched to a gene. The CDR3 runs 14 residues. Germline V gene sequence: CDR1 MDHEN, CDR2 SYDVKM. CDR3: CASSYRGLSYEQYF. The CDR3 DNA is TGTGCCAGCAGTTACAGGGGGTTATCCTACGAGCAGTACTTC.

The J gene is TRBJ1-2, the V gene TRBV6-6; weak D call: TRBD1 (6 bases). V was pared by 2 bases and J by 2 bases, with 9 bases between. The CDR3 has 14 residues. Germline CDR1 and CDR2: MNHNY and SVGAGI (reference sequence). CDR3 DNA: TGTGCCAGCAGTTACCCCACAGGGAACTATGGCTACACCTTC. This translates into CASSYPTGNYGYTF.

The J gene is TRBJ2-7, the V gene TRBV6-5; TRBD2 aligns across 8 bases. From germline, CDR1 is MNHEY and CDR2 SVGAGI. The CDR3 is 14 amino acids. The J segment lost 1 base and the V segment lost 6 bases, leaving 5 bases of the junction unmatched. DNA for the CDR3: TGTGCCAGCAGGAACCGGGGGGGGTCCTACGAGCAGTACTTC. It codes for CASRNRGGSYEQYF.